This T cell receptor beta chain was sequenced in a study of blood T cell repertoires in COVID-19. At the level of the study: There were acute and convalescent COVID-19 samples, and they came from the United States, Italy and Spain. Nucleic acid was either cDNA or gDNA, and it came from T cells, B-cell-depleted T cells, or PBMCs.

Under the authors' procedure: Amplifying reference gene primers gave estimates of nucleated cell counts. TCRdb's table, derived via immunoSEQ multiplex PCR, lists solely in-frame clones and lacks some. V and J calls and clone size follow that table, whereas D and trimming were derived from the DNA. In the table there are some 91,000 clones, approximately 87% of which are singletons. This clone has more than one count but fewer than ten. The germline V gene encodes CDR1 MNHEY and CDR2 SVGAGI. CDR3 length equals 14 residues. Trimming removed 5 bases from V and 5 bases from J; junction bases left unmatched: 3.

This chain connects TRBV6-5 to TRBJ2-3; TRBD2 aligns across 11 bases. This receptor was obtained from a human donor in a cohort sampled during active COVID-19. The sample taken for sequencing was peripheral blood. The CDR3 protein is CASSLGLAGDTQYF. CDR3 nucleotide sequence: TGTGCCAGCAGTCTTGGACTAGCGGGAGATACGCAGTATTTT.